This TCR beta chain is from a study of vaccination effects on CD4 cells after COVID-19. Germline V CDR1 and CDR2: SGHRS, YFSETQ. CDR3 size: 15 residues. J lost 4 bases, V lost 4 bases, and 6 bases had no gene match. Before sequencing, viral peptide pools were used by the ViraFEST assay to expand antigen-specific CD4+ T cells. The authors isolated CD4+ T cells after ten to eleven days of culture. Each vaccine recipient was nucleocapsid antibody negative and had no prior SARS-CoV-2 infection. Only in-frame clones appear in the TCRdb table, and some are missing; sequencing was by immunoSEQ multiplex PCR. The sample records 62,000 or so clones, 75% to 90% being singletons. A remark on this clone: Its target is not known.

This TCR was sampled from a human donor who received a COVID-19 vaccine. The material sequenced was CD4+ T cells from PBMCs cultured with SARS-CoV-2 spike peptides, taken before COVID-19 vaccination. The V and J genes are TRBV5-1 and TRBJ2-3, with 10 bases that match TRBD2. CDR3 amino acids: CASSPGLAPSDTQYF. The CDR3 bases are TGCGCCAGCAGCCCGGGACTAGCGCCCTCAGATACGCAGTATTTT.